This T cell receptor (beta chain) was identified in a study of OX40 agonist ivuxolimab in advanced cancers. Regarding the complete study: The costimulatory receptor OX40 (CD134) was targeted by ivuxolimab, a fully human IgG2 agonistic monoclonal antibody. Intravenous ivuxolimab was administered to patients every 2 weeks at six dose levels: 0.01, 0.1, 0.3, 1.5, 3 and 10 mg/kg. Among the roughly 54 dose-escalation patients, 19 had hepatocellular carcinoma, about 15 melanoma, 9 renal cell carcinoma and 9 head and neck cancer. In the dose-escalation cohort, roughly 80% of patients were male, and the mean age was around 60 years, with a range of roughly 20 to 80. Prior anti-PD-1, anti-PD-L1 or anti-CTLA-4 therapy was permitted, and approximately 41% of dose-escalation patients had received checkpoint inhibitors. Partial responses occurred in three dose-escalation patients: two with cutaneous melanoma and one with hepatocellular carcinoma. The purpose of peripheral TCRbeta sequencing was to test whether ivuxolimab changed TCR sequence diversity and led to clonal T-cell expansion. The paper reports the monotherapy dose-escalation portion (N of about 50 patients) of the phase I ivuxolimab trial.

V gives up 4 bases and J gives up 4 bases, and the segment between their germline ends measures 16 bases. CDR1 ENHRY and CDR2 SYGVKD are derived from the germline V gene. The CDR3 has 15 amino acids, counting the end cysteine and phenylalanine. This entry keeps only the CDR3 DNA: 45 bases, framed from base 1. To sequence the TCRbeta CDR3 region, genomic DNA was isolated from the sorted cells. The immunoSEQ Assay was used for sequencing of TCRbeta CDR3 regions. What TCRdb holds here is the immuneACCESS table cut down to in-frame rearrangements. Part of the clones is not present; checked against another copy, under half of the missing clones reflect an unresolved V gene, and the others are unexplained. This sample is represented by roughly 15,000 clones; less than 90% of them were singletons. 67% of the sample lies in the top ten. As for this clone: Which antigen it targets is not known. No much larger clone is present one base from it, and per-base qualities are unavailable.

Patients with autoimmune disease history or receiving systemic immunosuppression were excluded from the trial. Peripheral blood for TCR sequencing was collected from all dose cohorts at baseline, on cycle 4 day 1, and on cycle 7 day 1. Samples were obtained from an open-label, multicenter, first-in-human phase I dose-escalation trial of ivuxolimab. The trial enrolled adults with locally advanced or metastatic head and neck squamous cell, hepatocellular, melanoma or renal cell carcinoma. Before TCR sequencing, CD4+ T cells and CD8+ T cells were sorted from peripheral blood as separate populations. Overall results and qualifications from the work: In partial responders in the 0.1-3.0 mg/kg groups, normalized peripheral clonal expansion was found to be among the lowest, especially among CD8+ T cells. At doses from 0.1 to 3.0 mg/kg, clonal expansion was seen in both CD4+ and CD8+ blood T cells between baseline and week 6. After ivuxolimab, CD8+ T cells had more expanded clones than CD4+ T cells on average. Low levels of normalized T-cell clonal expansion were also seen in some patients who did not respond. The antigen specificity of the clonally expanded peripheral T cells was not determined.

This receptor chain uses TRBV10-3 and TRBJ1-2; no D gene is confidently identified. The sequences come from CD4+ or CD8+ T cells sorted from blood, collected in a trial of the OX40 agonist ivuxolimab. The TCR originated in an adult with an advanced solid tumor such as melanoma, head and neck, liver or kidney cancer. Read as DNA, the sequence is TGTGCCATCAGTGTCTGGCAGGACGCAGGCTATGGCTACACCTTC. The resulting protein is CAISVWQDAGYGYTF.